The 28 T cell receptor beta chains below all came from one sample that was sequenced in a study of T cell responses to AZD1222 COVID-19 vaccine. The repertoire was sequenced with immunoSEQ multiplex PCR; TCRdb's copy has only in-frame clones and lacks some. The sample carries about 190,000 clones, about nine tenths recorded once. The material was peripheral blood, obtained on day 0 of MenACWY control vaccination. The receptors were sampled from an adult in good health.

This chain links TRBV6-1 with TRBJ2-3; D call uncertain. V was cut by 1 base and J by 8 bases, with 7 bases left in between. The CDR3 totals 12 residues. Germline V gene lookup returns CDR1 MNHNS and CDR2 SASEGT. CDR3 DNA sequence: TGTGCCAGCAGTGAAGGGAAGAGTACGCAGTATTTT. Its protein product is CASSEGKSTQYF.

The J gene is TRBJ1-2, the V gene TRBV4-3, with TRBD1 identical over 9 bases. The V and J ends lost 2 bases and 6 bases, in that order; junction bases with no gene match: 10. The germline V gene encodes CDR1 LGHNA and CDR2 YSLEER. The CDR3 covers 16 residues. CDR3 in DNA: TGCGCCAGCAGCCAACTTACCGGGACAGGGAGCGATGGCTACACCTTC. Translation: CASSQLTGTGSDGYTF.

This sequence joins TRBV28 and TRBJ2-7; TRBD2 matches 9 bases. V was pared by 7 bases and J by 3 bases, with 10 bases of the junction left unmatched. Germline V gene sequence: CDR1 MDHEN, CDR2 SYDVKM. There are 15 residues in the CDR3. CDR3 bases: TGTGCCAGCACCAGCGGGCCTAGCGGGGTCTACGAGCAGTACTTC. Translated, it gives CASTSGPSGVYEQYF. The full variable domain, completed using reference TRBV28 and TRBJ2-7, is DVKVTQSSRYLVKRTGEKVFLECVQDMDHENMFWYRQDPGLGLRLIYFSYDVKMKEKGDIPEGYSVSREKKERFSLILESASTNQTSMYLCASTSGPSGVYEQYFGPGTRLTVT.

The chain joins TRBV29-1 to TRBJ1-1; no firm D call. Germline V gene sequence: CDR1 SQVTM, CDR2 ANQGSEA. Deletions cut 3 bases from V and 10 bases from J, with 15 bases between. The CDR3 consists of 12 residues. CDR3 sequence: CSVDSDSYRAFF. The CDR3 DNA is TGCAGCGTTGACTCGGACTCTTATCGAGCTTTCTTT.

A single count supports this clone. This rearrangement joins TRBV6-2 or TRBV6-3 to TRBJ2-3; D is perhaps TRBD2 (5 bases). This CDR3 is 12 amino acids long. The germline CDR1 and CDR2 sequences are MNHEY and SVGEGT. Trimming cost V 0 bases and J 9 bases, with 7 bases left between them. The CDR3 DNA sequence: TGTGCCAGCAGTTACTCGGGCGGGACGCAGTATTTT. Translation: CASSYSGGTQYF.

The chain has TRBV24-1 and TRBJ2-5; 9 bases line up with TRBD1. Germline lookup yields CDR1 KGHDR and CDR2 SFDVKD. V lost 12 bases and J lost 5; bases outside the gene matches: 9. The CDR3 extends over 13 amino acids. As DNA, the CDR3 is TGTGCCTCACAGGGGGCAGGAGGGGAGACCCAGTACTTC. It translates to CASQGAGGETQYF.

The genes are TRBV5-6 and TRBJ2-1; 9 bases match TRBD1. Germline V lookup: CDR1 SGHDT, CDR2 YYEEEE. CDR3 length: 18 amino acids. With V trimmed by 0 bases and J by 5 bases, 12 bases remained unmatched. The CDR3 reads CASSLEVGTGNPHNEQFF. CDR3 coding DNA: TGTGCCAGCAGCTTGGAGGTGGGGACAGGGAACCCCCACAATGAGCAGTTCTTC.

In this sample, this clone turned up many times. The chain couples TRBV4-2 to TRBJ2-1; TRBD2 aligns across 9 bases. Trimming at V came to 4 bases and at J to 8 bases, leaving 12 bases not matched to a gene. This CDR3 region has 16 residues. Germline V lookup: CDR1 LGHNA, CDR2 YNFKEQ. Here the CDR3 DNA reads TGTGCCAGCAGCCCCTCGCGAAGCGGGGGGCCTGATGAGCAGTTCTTC. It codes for CASSPSRSGGPDEQFF.

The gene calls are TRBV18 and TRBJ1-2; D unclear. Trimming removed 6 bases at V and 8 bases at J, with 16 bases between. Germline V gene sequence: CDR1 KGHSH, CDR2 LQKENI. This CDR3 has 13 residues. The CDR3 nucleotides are TGTGCCAGCTCTCCGGACTCAATGGGCGGCTACACCTTC. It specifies CASSPDSMGGYTF.

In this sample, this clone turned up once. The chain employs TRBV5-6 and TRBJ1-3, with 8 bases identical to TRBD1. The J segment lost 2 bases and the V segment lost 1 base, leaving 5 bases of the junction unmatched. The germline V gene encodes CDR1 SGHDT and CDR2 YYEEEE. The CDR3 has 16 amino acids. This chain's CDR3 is CASSLTPGGTGNTIYF. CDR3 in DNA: TGTGCCAGCAGCTTGACCCCAGGGGGCACTGGAAACACCATATATTTT.

The CDR3 here is CASSEGTNEKLFF. The CDR3 nucleotides read TGTGCCAGCTCCGAGGGAACGAATGAAAAACTGTTTTTT. V is TRBV18 and J is TRBJ1-4; D gene uncertain. Germline-derived CDR1 and CDR2 are KGHSH and LQKENI. The CDR3 is 13 residues long. Deletions cut 6 bases from V and 5 bases from J, with 10 bases between.

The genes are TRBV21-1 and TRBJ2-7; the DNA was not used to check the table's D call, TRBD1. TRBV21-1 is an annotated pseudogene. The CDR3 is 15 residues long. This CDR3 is CASSGNRDRHYEQYF. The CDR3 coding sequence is TGTGCCAGCAGCGGGAACCGGGACAGACACTACGAGCAGTACTTC.

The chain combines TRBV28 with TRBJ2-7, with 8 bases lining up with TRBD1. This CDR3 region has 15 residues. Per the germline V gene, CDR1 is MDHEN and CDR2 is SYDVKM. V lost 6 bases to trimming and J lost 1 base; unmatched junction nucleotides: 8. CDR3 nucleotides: TGTGCCAGCAGCAGTCGGGACAGGCGGTCCTACGAGCAGTACTTC. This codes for CASSSRDRRSYEQYF.

DNA of the CDR3: TGTGCCAGCAGCCAAGATGGAACTAGCGGGAGGGCCCAGTACTTC. Amino acid sequence: CASSQDGTSGRAQYF. The gene calls are TRBV3-1 (or the pseudogene TRBV3-2) and TRBJ2-5; TRBD2 aligns across 13 bases. The J segment lost 9 bases and the V segment lost 0 bases, leaving 4 bases of the junction unmatched. The CDR3 extends over 15 amino acids. In germline, CDR1 is LGHDT, CDR2 YNNKEL (reference sequence).

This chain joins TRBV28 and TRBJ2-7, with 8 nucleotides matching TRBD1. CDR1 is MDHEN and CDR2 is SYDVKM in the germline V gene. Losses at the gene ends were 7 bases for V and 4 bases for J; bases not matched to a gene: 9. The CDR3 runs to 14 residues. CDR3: CASIPLQGDYEQYF. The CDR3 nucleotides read TGTGCCAGCATCCCTCTACAGGGGGATTACGAGCAGTACTTC.

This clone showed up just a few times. The CDR3 bases are TGTGCCAGCAGCTTGGGGGGGCCCCAGAAAGAGCAGTACTTC. Residues: CASSLGGPQKEQYF. The rearrangement uses TRBV7-2 and TRBJ2-7, with D perhaps matching TRBD2 (7 bases). CDR3 size: 14 residues. V was clipped by 3 bases and J by 7 bases, with 16 bases between them. Germline lookup yields CDR1 SGHTA and CDR2 FQGNSA.

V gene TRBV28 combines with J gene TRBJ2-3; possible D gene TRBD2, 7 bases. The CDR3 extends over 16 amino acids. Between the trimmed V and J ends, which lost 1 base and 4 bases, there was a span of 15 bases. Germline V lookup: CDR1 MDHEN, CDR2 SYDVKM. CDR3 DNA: TGTGCCAGCAGTTTATTGGCGGGGGCTCCCCCAGATACGCAGTATTTT. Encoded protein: CASSLLAGAPPDTQYF.

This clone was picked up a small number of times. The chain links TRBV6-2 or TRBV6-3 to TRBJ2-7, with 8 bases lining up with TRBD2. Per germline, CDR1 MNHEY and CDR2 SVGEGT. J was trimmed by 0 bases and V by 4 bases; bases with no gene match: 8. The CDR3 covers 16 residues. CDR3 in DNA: TGTGCCAGCAGTTTTTCAGCGGGGGACTCCTCCTACGAGCAGTACTTC. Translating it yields CASSFSAGDSSYEQYF.

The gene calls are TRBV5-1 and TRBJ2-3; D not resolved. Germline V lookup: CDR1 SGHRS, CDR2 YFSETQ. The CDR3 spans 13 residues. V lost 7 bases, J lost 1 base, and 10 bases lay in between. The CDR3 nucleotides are TGCGCCAGCGGCGGATCCGGCACAGATACGCAGTATTTT. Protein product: CASGGSGTDTQYF.

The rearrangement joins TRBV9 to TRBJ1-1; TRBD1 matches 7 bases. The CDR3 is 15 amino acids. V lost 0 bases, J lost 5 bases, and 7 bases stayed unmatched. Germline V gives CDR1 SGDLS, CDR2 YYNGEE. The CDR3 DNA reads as TGTGCCAGCAGCGTAGTTTCAGGGGGTTTGACTGAAGCTTTCTTT. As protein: CASSVVSGGLTEAFF. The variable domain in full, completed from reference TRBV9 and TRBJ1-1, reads DSGVTQTPKHLITATGQRVTLRCSPRSGDLSVYWYQQSLDQGLQFLIQYYNGEERAKGNILERFSAQQFPDLHSELNLSSLELGDSALYFCASSVVSGGLTEAFFGQGTRLTVV.

CDR3 in amino acids: CASSIKTSGGNNEQFF. In DNA, the CDR3 is TGTGCCAGCAGCATTAAGACTAGCGGGGGCAACAATGAGCAGTTCTTC. The rearrangement links TRBV5-4 to TRBJ2-1; 12 bases match TRBD2. The CDR3 has 16 residues. V lost 4 bases, J lost 5 bases, and 7 bases stayed unmatched. Germline V CDR1 and CDR2: SGHNT, YYREEE (reference sequence). The full variable domain, completed using reference TRBV5-4 and TRBJ2-1, is ETGVTQSPTHLIKTRGQQVTLRCSSQSGHNTVSWYQQALGQGPQFIFQYYREEENGRGNFPPRFSGLQFPNYSSELNVNALELDDSALYLCASSIKTSGGNNEQFFGPGTRLTVL.

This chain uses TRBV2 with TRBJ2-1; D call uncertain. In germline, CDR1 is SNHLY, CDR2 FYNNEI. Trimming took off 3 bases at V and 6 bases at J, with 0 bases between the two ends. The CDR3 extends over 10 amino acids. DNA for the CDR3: TGTGCCAGCAGTGACAATGAGCAGTTCTTC. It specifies CASSDNEQFF.

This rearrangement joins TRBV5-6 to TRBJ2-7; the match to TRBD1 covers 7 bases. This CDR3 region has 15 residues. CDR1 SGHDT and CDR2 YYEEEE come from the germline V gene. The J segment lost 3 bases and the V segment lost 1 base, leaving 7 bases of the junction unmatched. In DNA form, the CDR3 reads TGTGCCAGCAGCTTGTCCACAGGGGTAAGCTACGAGCAGTACTTC. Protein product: CASSLSTGVSYEQYF.

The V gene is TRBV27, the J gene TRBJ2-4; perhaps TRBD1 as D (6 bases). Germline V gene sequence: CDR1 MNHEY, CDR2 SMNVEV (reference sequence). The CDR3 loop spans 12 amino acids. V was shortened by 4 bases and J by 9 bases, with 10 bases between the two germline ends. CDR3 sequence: CASSSQGGIQYF. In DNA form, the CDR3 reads TGTGCCAGCAGTTCACAGGGCGGCATTCAGTACTTC.

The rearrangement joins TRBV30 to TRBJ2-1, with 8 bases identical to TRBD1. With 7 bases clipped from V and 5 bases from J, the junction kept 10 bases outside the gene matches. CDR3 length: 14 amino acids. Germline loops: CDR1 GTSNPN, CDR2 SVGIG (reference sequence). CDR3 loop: CAYSRDRPDNEQFF. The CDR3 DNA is TGTGCCTACTCCCGGGACAGGCCCGACAATGAGCAGTTCTTC.

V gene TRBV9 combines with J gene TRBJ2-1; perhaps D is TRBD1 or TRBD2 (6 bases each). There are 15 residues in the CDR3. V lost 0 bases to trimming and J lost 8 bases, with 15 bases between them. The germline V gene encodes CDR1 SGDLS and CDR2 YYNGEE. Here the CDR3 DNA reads TGTGCCAGCAGCGTAGAGGGCAGTAGGGGGGATGAGCAGTTCTTC. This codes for CASSVEGSRGDEQFF.

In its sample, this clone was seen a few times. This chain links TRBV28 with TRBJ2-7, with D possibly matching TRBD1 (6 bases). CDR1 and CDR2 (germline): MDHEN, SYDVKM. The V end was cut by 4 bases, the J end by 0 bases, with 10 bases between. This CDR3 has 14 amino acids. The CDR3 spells CASSYTGSSYEQYF. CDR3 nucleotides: TGTGCCAGCAGTTACACAGGGAGCTCCTACGAGCAGTACTTC.

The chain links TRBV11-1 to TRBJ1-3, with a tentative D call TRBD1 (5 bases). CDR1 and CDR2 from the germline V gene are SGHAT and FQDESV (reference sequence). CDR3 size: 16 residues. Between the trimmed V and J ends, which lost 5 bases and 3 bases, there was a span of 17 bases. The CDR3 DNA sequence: TGTGCCAGCAGCAAACGGGACGGCTATTATGGAAACACCATATATTTT. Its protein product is CASSKRDGYYGNTIYF.